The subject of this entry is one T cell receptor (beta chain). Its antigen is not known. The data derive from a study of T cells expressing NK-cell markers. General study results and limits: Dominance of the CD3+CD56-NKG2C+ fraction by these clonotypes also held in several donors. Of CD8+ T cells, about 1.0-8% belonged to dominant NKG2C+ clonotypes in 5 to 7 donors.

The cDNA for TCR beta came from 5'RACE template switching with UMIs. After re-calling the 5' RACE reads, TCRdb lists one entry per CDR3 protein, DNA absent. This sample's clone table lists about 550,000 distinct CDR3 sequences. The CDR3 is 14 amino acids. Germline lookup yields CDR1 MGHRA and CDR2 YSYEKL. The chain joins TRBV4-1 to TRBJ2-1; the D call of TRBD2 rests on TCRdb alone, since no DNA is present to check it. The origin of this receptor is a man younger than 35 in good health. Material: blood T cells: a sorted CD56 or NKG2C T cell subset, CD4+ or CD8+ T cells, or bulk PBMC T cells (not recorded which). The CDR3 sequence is CATSGLAVYNEQFF.